This T cell receptor beta chain was sequenced in a study of cytomegalovirus exposure and HLA in healthy donors. Use of 60 Vbeta and 13 Jbeta primers characterized the PCR. TCRdb keeps only in-frame clones here, not all; method: immunoSEQ multiplex PCR. The data contain about 200,000 clones, roughly 80% of them singletons. The CDR3 is 15 residues long. Trimming stripped 4 bases from V and 1 base from J, with 14 bases between. The germline gives CDR1 SGHRS, CDR2 YFSETQ. Overall study findings and caveats: High specificity and sensitivity for cytomegalovirus status were reported for the classifier.

In this sample, this clone turned up once. Its antigen is still unknown. The chain combines TRBV5-1 with TRBJ2-5; D perhaps matches TRBD2 (6 bases). This sequence was found in a girl aged 2-10 years in good health and CMV-seronegative. The sequencing input was PBMCs. The CDR3 loop reads CASSLRAGLQETQYF. CDR3 DNA sequence: TGCGCCAGCAGCCTCCGGGCGGGGCTCCAAGAGACCCAGTACTTC.